The rows below give T cell receptor beta chains drawn from one sample of a study of T and B cells in COVID-19 patients. TCRdb re-analysed the multiplex PCR reads in MiXCR, keeping a single row per CDR3 protein. The data contain around 16,000 distinct CDR3 sequences, roughly 29% of them singletons. The sequencing input was blood. Receptors originate from a human donor who had recovered from COVID-19. Both conserved end residues are part of each CDR3. D genes are given only for firm matches. Not all rows give a size; the values are once, few, many and, for expanded clones, a class.

clone_size: few
d_call: -
j_call: TRBJ1-1
v_call: TRBV6-6
cdr3_aa: CASSRLGPQESEAFF
cdr3_nt: TGTGCCAGCAGCCGTCTTGGGCCCCAAGAATCCGAAGCTTTCTTT

clone_size: medium-sized
d_call: -
j_call: TRBJ2-3
v_call: TRBV19
cdr3_aa: CASSSRAGGTQYF
cdr3_nt: TGTGCCAGTAGTAGTCGGGCCGGGGGTACGCAGTATTTT

clone_size: medium-sized
d_call: -
j_call: TRBJ2-1
v_call: TRBV19
cdr3_aa: CASSARTSTGNEQFF
cdr3_nt: TGTGCCAGTAGTGCCCGTACTAGCACCGGGAATGAGCAGTTCTTC

clone_size: many
d_call: TRBD2
j_call: TRBJ2-4
v_call: TRBV19
cdr3_aa: CASSSGGGKNIQYF
cdr3_nt: TGTGCCAGCTCTAGCGGGGGAGGGAAAAACATTCAGTACTTC

clone_size: few
d_call: -
j_call: TRBJ1-3
v_call: TRBV27
cdr3_aa: CASSLSAGNTIYF
cdr3_nt: TGTGCCAGCAGTTTAAGTGCTGGAAACACCATATATTTT

clone_size: -
d_call: -
j_call: TRBJ2-1
v_call: TRBV27
cdr3_aa: CASRDLGFDEQFF
cdr3_nt: TGTGCCAGCCGGGACTTAGGGTTCGACGAGCAGTTCTTC

clone_size: -
d_call: TRBD2
j_call: TRBJ2-1
v_call: TRBV4-3
cdr3_aa: CASSQGGLAGPYNEQFF
cdr3_nt: TGCGCCAGCAGCCAAGGAGGGTTAGCGGGACCCTACAATGAGCAGTTCTTC

clone_size: medium-sized
d_call: -
j_call: TRBJ2-6
v_call: TRBV15
cdr3_aa: CATSRDREQGGSGANVLTF
cdr3_nt: TGTGCCACCAGCAGAGACCGGGAACAGGGTGGGTCTGGGGCCAACGTCCTGACTTTC

clone_size: -
d_call: -
j_call: TRBJ1-1
v_call: TRBV6-5
cdr3_aa: CASSYVGRSTEAFF
cdr3_nt: TGTGCCAGCAGTTACGTGGGTAGGAGCACTGAAGCTTTCTTT

clone_size: -
d_call: -
j_call: TRBJ2-7
v_call: TRBV7-6
cdr3_aa: CASSFPGDSYEQYF
cdr3_nt: TGTGCCAGCAGCTTCCCGGGTGATTCCTACGAGCAGTACTTC

clone_size: -
d_call: -
j_call: TRBJ2-3
v_call: TRBV7-2
cdr3_aa: CASSLWGGASTDTQYF
cdr3_nt: TGTGCCAGCAGCTTATGGGGGGGGGCCTCCACAGATACGCAGTATTTT

clone_size: -
d_call: TRBD1
j_call: TRBJ2-2
v_call: TRBV28
cdr3_aa: CASTRTGRTGELFF
cdr3_nt: TGTGCCAGCACTCGGACAGGAAGAACCGGGGAGCTGTTTTTT

clone_size: few
d_call: -
j_call: TRBJ1-5
v_call: TRBV6-5
cdr3_aa: CASSDGYSNQPQHF
cdr3_nt: TGTGCCAGCAGTGATGGGTATAGCAATCAGCCCCAGCATTTT

clone_size: medium-sized
d_call: -
j_call: TRBJ2-1
v_call: TRBV29-1
cdr3_aa: CSAIPYNEQFF
cdr3_nt: TGCAGCGCTATACCGTACAATGAGCAGTTCTTC

clone_size: few
d_call: -
j_call: TRBJ1-1
v_call: TRBV11-2
cdr3_aa: CASTEFWGGTEAFF
cdr3_nt: TGTGCCAGCACGGAGTTTTGGGGGGGCACTGAAGCTTTCTTT

clone_size: -
d_call: -
j_call: TRBJ1-1
v_call: TRBV7-9
cdr3_aa: CASSSDSGGTEAFF
cdr3_nt: TGTGCCAGCAGTTCCGACTCCGGCGGCACTGAAGCTTTCTTT